One and the same sample provided the 8 T cell receptor beta chains below, sequenced in a study of PD-L1 blockade in urothelial cancer. Generated by immunoSEQ multiplex PCR, the TCRdb table keeps only in-frame clones and is missing some. The sample holds some 80,000 clones, 87% seen once. This material consisted of PBMCs, taken around atezolizumab (anti-PD-L1) treatment. These receptors all stem from a woman in her 70s with urothelial cancer.

Notes on this clone: Relative to the germline gene, one junction end is altered; a read error may explain this. CDR3 sequence: CASSEPGDNPSEQHF. The CDR3 DNA follows: TGTGCCAGCAGTGAGCCAGGCGATAACCCTTCCGAGCAGCACTTC. The V gene is TRBV6-1, the J gene TRBJ2-7; D gene unclear. The CDR3 loop spans 15 amino acids. Germline assignment: CDR1 MNHNS and CDR2 SASEGT.

This clone appeared once. This chain links TRBV4-1 with TRBJ1-1; TRBD1 matches at 7 bases. The CDR3 extends over 16 amino acids. Germline assignment: CDR1 MGHRA and CDR2 YSYEKL. V dropped 0 bases and J dropped 3; count of bases not matched to a gene: 7. CDR3 loop: CASSQEQYRGYTEAFF. The CDR3 bases are TGCGCCAGCAGCCAAGAACAGTACAGGGGATACACTGAAGCTTTCTTT.

The CDR3 loop reads CASSPAGTGASHTEAFF. CDR3 nucleotides: TGTGCCAGCAGCCCAGCCGGCACAGGGGCTTCCCACACTGAAGCTTTCTTT. The rearrangement uses TRBV5-6 and TRBJ1-1; 7 bases are shared with TRBD1. Germline V gene lookup returns CDR1 SGHDT and CDR2 YYEEEE. CDR3 length equals 17 residues. V shed 4 bases, J shed 3 bases, and the junction held 15 bases outside the gene matches.

The chain has TRBV5-6 and TRBJ2-5; 8 nucleotides align to TRBD2. The germline gives CDR1 SGHDT, CDR2 YYEEEE. This CDR3 is built from 15 residues. J gave up 5 bases and V 2 bases, and 8 bases lay outside the gene matches. The DNA for the CDR3 is TGTGCCAGCAGCTTTGACGCGGGGGGCCGGGAGACCCAGTACTTC. Its protein is CASSFDAGGRETQYF.

The rearrangement uses TRBV11-2 and TRBJ1-5; D is undetermined. Trimming left V 5 bases short and J 6 bases short, with 11 bases between. Germline CDR1 reads SGHAT; CDR2 reads FQNNGV. This CDR3 comprises 13 residues. CDR3 region: CASSEGWGQPQHF. For the CDR3, the DNA is TGTGCCAGCAGCGAGGGATGGGGTCAGCCCCAGCATTTT.

The V call is TRBV18, the J call TRBJ2-2; D uncertain. CDR3 size: 15 residues. Germline V lookup: CDR1 KGHSH, CDR2 LQKENI. Trimming left V 11 bases short and J 2 bases short, with 18 bases between. CDR3 loop: CASAQVLVNTGELFF. The CDR3 DNA reads as TGTGCCTCCGCCCAAGTTCTAGTTAACACCGGGGAGCTGTTTTTT.

This rearrangement joins TRBV29-1 to TRBJ1-1; 9 nucleotides match TRBD1. This CDR3 has 13 residues. V shed 7 bases and J 1 base; nucleotides not matched to a gene: 4. Germline V gene lookup returns CDR1 SQVTM and CDR2 ANQGSEA. CDR3 sequence: CSADRGGNTEAFF. CDR3 nucleotides: TGCAGCGCCGACAGGGGGGGGAACACTGAAGCTTTCTTT.

The chain employs TRBV7-9 and TRBJ1-1; 7 bases fit TRBD1. The CDR3 is made up of 15 amino acids. The ends lost 0 bases at V and 1 base at J; junction bases unmatched: 2. Germline V lookup: CDR1 SEHNR, CDR2 FQNEAQ (reference sequence). The CDR3 DNA is TGTGCCAGCAGCTTAGCATGGGACAGGAACACTGAAGCTTTCTTT. Encoded protein: CASSLAWDRNTEAFF.